This T cell receptor beta chain stems from a study of OX40 agonist ivuxolimab in advanced cancers. Study at large: Ivuxolimab, which is an agonistic anti-OX40 (CD134) antibody, was administered to the patients. People in dose escalation had one of these cancers: hepatocellular carcinoma, melanoma, renal cell or head and neck cancer.

Remarks on this clone: The antigen is unknown.

Assay used: immunoSEQ multiplex PCR; TCRdb lists only in-frame clones, some missing. The sample has tens of thousands of clones, over 75% seen once; the top ten hold 1.5%. Study outcomes and limitations: On average, CD8+ T cells showed a greater number of expanded clones than CD4+. Partly responding patients at 0.1-3.0 mg/kg showed some of the smallest clonal expansion.

The specimen comprised CD4+ or CD8+ T cells sorted from blood, sampled in a trial of the OX40 agonist ivuxolimab. The clonotype was recovered from an adult with an advanced solid tumor such as melanoma, head and neck, liver or kidney cancer.

The CDR3 here is CASSSGRSAFF. The CDR3 coding sequence is TGTGCCAGCAGCTCGGGACGGAGTGCCTTCTTC. The rearrangement uses TRBV7-6 and TRBJ2-1, with D perhaps assigned TRBD1 or TRBD2 (5 bases each). The CDR3 has 11 amino acids. V was shortened by 4 bases and J by 16 bases, with 14 bases between the two germline ends. CDR1 is SGHVS, CDR2 FNYEAQ, per germline.